This T cell receptor (beta chain) was sequenced during a study of cytomegalovirus exposure and HLA in healthy donors (dated by TCRdb to the late 2010s). About the full investigation: According to a later analysis, the roughly 120 validation repertoires were produced on the same platform as the 600 to 850 repertoires of the first cohort. High-throughput TCR immunosequencing, statistical association of individual TCRs with disease status, and machine learning were combined to predict cytomegalovirus infection status. Besides the first cohort of 666 subjects, a separate validation cohort made up of around 120 different subjects was used. The study aimed to test whether cataloging public T cell receptors could reveal signatures of past pathogen exposure. What the study reported, not specific to this receptor: The validation cohort had no HLA typing available for a later analysis, so co-occurrence within that cohort was assessed over all 120 or so repertoires. It was suggested by the authors that the approach could potentially be generalized to other disease states and immunological phenotypes. Subsequent analysis determined that TCRs grouped into clusters in the first cohort also showed a tendency toward co-occurrence across the 90 to 150 validation repertoires, and about 94% of cluster scores exceeded 0. In the study, 150 to 200 TCR beta chains were listed as associated with cytomegalovirus. Most TCR sequences were seen in very few donors, while some public TCRs were found in many individuals. In both the original and validation cohorts, the classifier was reported to diagnose cytomegalovirus status with high specificity and sensitivity. Three of the identified cytomegalovirus-associated TCR beta chains were confirmed in vitro to be specific for cytomegalovirus antigens.

Counted from cysteine to phenylalanine, this CDR3 has 16 amino acids. The retained sequence is limited to the CDR3, 48 bases, with the frame set at the first base. Compared with germline, V lacks 6 bases and J lacks 0 bases; bases without a gene match: 7. From a lookup of the germline V gene (reference sequence), CDR1 and CDR2 are LNHDA and SQIVND. Libraries were constructed by the immunoSEQ multiplex PCR assay. On the authors' methods: A statistical classification framework was developed to diagnose cytomegalovirus status using the catalog of TCR beta chain sequences. Here the immuneACCESS table is served through TCRdb, limited to in-frame sequences with V and J called. Missing clones are a known gap in these copies; in checked studies unresolved V genes cover under half, and the rest lacks a known reason. For V, J and clone size, that table is used; D and trimming come from the DNA. In all, the sample holds 150,000 to 200,000 clones, and around 84% of those were seen once. The ten largest account for less than 9% of the sample.

Donors formed part of the validation cohort, which comprised fewer than 150 subjects and was distinct from the first cohort of 690 or so subjects. Points on this clone: The clone's antigen remains unknown. Per-nucleotide qualities are absent, and no much larger clonotype sits a single base away.

Sequenced material: PBMCs. The receptor was isolated from a man aged 18 to 35 in good health and CMV-seropositive. The chain was built from TRBV19 and TRBJ2-3, with 9 central nucleotides matching TRBD2. The bases read TGTGCCAGTAGATCAGGAGCGGGAGGAAGCACAGATACGCAGTATTTT. It translates as CASRSGAGGSTDTQYF.